The 27 T cell receptor beta chains below all came from one sample that was sequenced in a study of Ad26.COV2.S vaccination and SARS-CoV-2 variants. The assay was immunoSEQ multiplex PCR, and TCRdb's table has in-frame clones only and misses some. The repertoire consists of 400,000 to 450,000 clones, with around 90% occurring once and the leading ten covering roughly 4.3%. Treatment indicated: some 20 received Ad26.COV2.S at low or high dose, single or two shots; 5 received placebo; per-sample allocation not given. It was on day 63 after the first vaccine or placebo injection that samples were taken. The input for sequencing was peripheral blood, taken in a trial of Ad26.COV2.S vaccine versus placebo. These receptors all come from a person between 18 and 60 years old who received the Ad26.COV2.S COVID-19 vaccine or a placebo.

A single count supports this clone. The chain joins TRBV2 to TRBJ1-5; D is possibly TRBD1 (5 bases). Trimming removed 5 bases from V and 3 bases from J, with 17 bases in between. CDR1 and CDR2 from the germline V gene are SNHLY and FYNNEI. This CDR3 is 16 amino acids long. The CDR3 protein is CASSPRGTGSNQPQHF. The CDR3 DNA follows: TGTGCCAGCAGTCCCCGCGGTACAGGCTCCAATCAGCCCCAGCATTTT.

Only a few counts were recorded for this clone. The chain combines TRBV19 with TRBJ2-1; a weak D match, TRBD2 (6 bases). The germline V and J ends were trimmed by 1 base and 10 bases, with 11 bases remaining between them. This CDR3 has 13 residues. In germline, CDR1 is LNHDA, CDR2 SQIVND (reference sequence). In DNA form, the CDR3 reads TGTGCCAGTAGTATAGCACAAGGAGGGGAGCAGTTCTTC. Its protein product is CASSIAQGGEQFF.

The V and J genes are TRBV24-1 and TRBJ2-1; D is possibly TRBD2 (5 bases). The CDR3 is 13 amino acids. V lost 10 bases and J lost 5, with 14 bases in between. Germline-derived CDR1 and CDR2 are KGHDR and SFDVKD. As DNA, the CDR3 is TGTGCCACAAGGGATCTAGCAGACAATGAGCAGTTCTTC. As protein: CATRDLADNEQFF.

The chain links TRBV18 to TRBJ1-5; 8 bases align to TRBD1. The CDR3 spans 17 residues. CDR1 and CDR2 from the germline V gene are KGHSH and LQKENI. Losses at the gene ends were 5 bases for V and 0 bases for J; bases not matched to a gene: 9. The chain's CDR3 is CASSKDRADPSNQPQHF. CDR3 nucleotide sequence: TGTGCCAGCTCAAAGGACAGGGCCGACCCTAGCAATCAGCCCCAGCATTTT. Based on the CDR3 plus reference TRBV18 and TRBJ1-5, the full variable domain is NAGVMQNPRHLVRRRGQEARLRCSPMKGHSHVYWYRQLPEEGLKFMVYLQKENIIDESGMPKERFSAEFPKEGPSILRIQQVVRGDSAAYFCASSKDRADPSNQPQHFGDGTRLSIL.

The CDR3 DNA is TGTGCCAGCAGCCGGGGGTTAAATCCGAGGAATCCAGGGTTCTTC. Its protein product is CASSRGLNPRNPGFF. The V call is TRBV7-2, the J call TRBJ2-1; D possibly corresponds to TRBD2 (6 bases). This CDR3 comprises 15 residues. Germline V gives CDR1 SGHTA, CDR2 FQGNSA. Trimming pared 5 bases from V and 15 bases from J, leaving 26 bases between.

The V and J genes are TRBV28 and TRBJ2-1; possible D gene TRBD2, 6 bases. CDR1 is MDHEN and CDR2 is SYDVKM in the germline V gene. The CDR3 covers 17 residues. V lost 2 bases and J lost 7, with 21 bases in between. CDR3 amino acids: CASSLEAPSEGLNEQFF. The CDR3 DNA follows: TGTGCCAGCAGTTTAGAGGCGCCTAGCGAAGGTTTAAATGAGCAGTTCTTC.

The chain combines TRBV20-1 with TRBJ2-1; maybe TRBD1 (7 bases). Germline V CDR1 and CDR2: DFQATT, SNEGSKA (reference sequence). The CDR3 consists of 15 residues. V lost 3 bases and J 3 bases, leaving 15 bases between the germline ends. The CDR3 DNA sequence: TGCAGTGCTAGTTCCGACAGGGAGGACTACAATGAGCAGTTCTTC. Its protein product is CSASSDREDYNEQFF.

J is TRBJ1-2 and V is TRBV27, with 7 positions matching TRBD1. Germline V gives CDR1 MNHEY, CDR2 SMNVEV (reference sequence). The V gene end was trimmed by 4 bases and the J gene end by 6 bases; junction bases not matched to a gene: 11. The CDR3 is 15 amino acids. CDR3 sequence: CASSSRQGITHGYTF. In DNA, the CDR3 is TGTGCCAGCAGTTCCCGACAGGGTATTACTCATGGCTACACCTTC.

The chain recombines TRBV9 with TRBJ1-2; tentatively, D is TRBD1 (5 bases). The CDR3 spans 17 residues. CDR1 is SGDLS and CDR2 is YYNGEE in the germline V gene. V shed 4 bases and J shed 4 bases, with 23 bases lying between them. CDR3 bases: TGTGCCAGCAGCCCCCTGGACGGAGCTTATAGGGGCTATGGCTACACCTTC. Protein sequence: CASSPLDGAYRGYGYTF.

The V and J genes are TRBV6-5 and TRBJ2-3; possibly TRBD2 for D (6 bases). CDR1 is MNHEY and CDR2 is SVGAGI in the germline V gene. The CDR3 has 15 amino acids. V lost 2 bases to trimming and J lost 0 bases, with 9 bases between them. The CDR3 sequence is CASSYGGLSTDTQYF. The CDR3 coding sequence is TGTGCCAGCAGTTACGGGGGACTTAGCACAGATACGCAGTATTTT.

The chain uses TRBV20-1 and TRBJ1-2; D not resolved. V was pared by 5 bases and J by 4 bases, with 8 bases between. There are 11 residues in the CDR3. Germline V lookup: CDR1 DFQATT, CDR2 SNEGSKA (reference sequence). The CDR3 DNA reads as TGCAGTGCTGCCCCCCCCTATGGCTACACCTTC. Protein product: CSAAPPYGYTF.

This chain links TRBV14 with TRBJ2-5; D is perhaps TRBD1 (6 bases). The germline V gene has CDR1 SGHDN and CDR2 FVKESK. The CDR3 runs to 14 residues. Trimming cost V 3 bases and J 3 bases, with 11 bases left between them. CDR3: CASSQVQGKETQYF. In DNA, the CDR3 is TGTGCCAGCAGCCAGGTCCAGGGGAAAGAGACCCAGTACTTC.

J is TRBJ2-7 and V is TRBV6-5; 9 nucleotides line up with TRBD2. Germline V gene sequence: CDR1 MNHEY, CDR2 SVGAGI. The trim removed 5 bases at V and 3 bases at J, leaving 8 bases unmatched. This CDR3 contains 15 residues. The CDR3 DNA follows: TGTGCCAGCAGTACGGGCGGGAGGGCCCGCTACGAGCAGTACTTC. Translating gives CASSTGGRARYEQYF.

The chain joins TRBV12-3 or TRBV12-4 to TRBJ2-4; 7 positions agree with TRBD2. There are 13 residues in the CDR3. V lost 5 bases and J lost 9; bases outside the gene matches: 7. CDR3 residues: CASSRSGTGIQYF. CDR3 DNA: TGTGCCAGCAGTAGAAGCGGGACGGGCATTCAGTACTTC.

This rearrangement joins TRBV29-1 to TRBJ2-1; 9 positions match TRBD1. The CDR3 contains 12 residues. Per germline, CDR1 SQVTM and CDR2 ANQGSEA. V trimming: 7 bases; J trimming: 8 bases; junction bases outside the gene matches: 6. The CDR3 nucleotides are TGCAGCGACAGGGGGCTCTTGGATGAGCAGTTCTTC. Residues: CSDRGLLDEQFF.

CDR3 sequence reads: CASSKRRAGDTGELFF. CDR3 sequence (DNA): TGTGCCAGCAGCAAGCGTAGGGCAGGTGACACCGGGGAGCTGTTTTTT. The chain carries TRBV11-3 and TRBJ2-2, with no clear D. V was pared by 5 bases and J by 3 bases, with 16 bases between. The CDR3 is 16 residues long. Germline CDR1 is SGHNT and CDR2 is YENEEA.

This chain joins TRBV5-4 and TRBJ2-6; TRBD1 aligns across 7 bases. V lost 7 bases and J lost 2; bases outside the gene matches: 6. Germline V gene lookup returns CDR1 SGHNT and CDR2 YYREEE (reference sequence). The CDR3 is 15 amino acids. The CDR3 spells CASYPTGAGANVLTF. The DNA for the CDR3 is TGTGCCAGCTATCCAACAGGGGCTGGGGCCAACGTCCTGACTTTC.

The chain joins TRBV6-5 to TRBJ2-7; perhaps TRBD1 as D (5 bases). Germline V gene data show CDR1 as MNHEY and CDR2 as SVGAGI. V was trimmed by 0 bases and J by 4 bases, leaving 13 bases between them. The CDR3 consists of 15 residues. Here the CDR3 reads CASSYSHRLWYEQYF. The CDR3 nucleotides read TGTGCCAGCAGTTACTCCCACAGGTTATGGTACGAGCAGTACTTC.

This clone has a single count. CDR3 residues: CASSSSRSIETQYF. In DNA, the CDR3 is TGTGCCAGCAGCTCATCTCGGAGTATCGAGACCCAGTACTTC. The J gene is TRBJ2-5, the V gene TRBV7-2; D unclear. The CDR3 is made up of 14 amino acids. In germline, CDR1 is SGHTA, CDR2 FQGNSA. V lost 4 bases and J 5 bases, leaving 14 bases between the germline ends.

The rearrangement links TRBV28 to TRBJ1-2, with 11 bases matching TRBD1. Losses at the gene ends were 10 bases for V and 4 bases for J; bases not matched to a gene: 11. In germline, CDR1 is MDHEN, CDR2 SYDVKM. This CDR3 region has 15 residues. The CDR3 DNA reads as TGTGCCACCCTTTCGAGGACAGGGGGCGCCTATGGCTACACCTTC. Amino acids: CATLSRTGGAYGYTF.

The CDR3 nucleotides read TGTGCCACCAGTGACGGACTAGCTAAAGAGACCCAGTACTTC. Amino acids: CATSDGLAKETQYF. The chain uses TRBV24-1 and TRBJ2-5; 8 bases are shared with TRBD2. J lost 3 bases, V lost 4 bases, and 3 bases had no gene match. The length of the CDR3 is 14 residues. Germline V CDR1 and CDR2: KGHDR, SFDVKD.

V and J are TRBV11-2 and TRBJ2-7, with a weak D call TRBD1 (6 bases). CDR3 size: 16 residues. The germline V gene has CDR1 SGHAT and CDR2 FQNNGV. With 2 bases removed from V and 2 bases from J, the gap between germline ends came to 16 bases. CDR3 sequence reads: CASSLNRQTGPYEQYF. In DNA form, the CDR3 reads TGTGCCAGCAGCTTAAACCGACAGACAGGACCCTACGAGCAGTACTTC.

This chain uses TRBV5-6 with TRBJ1-5, with D possibly being TRBD1 (5 bases). V was clipped by 0 bases and J by 4 bases, with 8 bases between them. This CDR3 has 14 amino acids. The germline V gene encodes CDR1 SGHDT and CDR2 YYEEEE. The CDR3 nucleotides are TGTGCCAGCAGCTTGGGGGCAGGGAATCAGCCCCAGCATTTT. It yields the protein CASSLGAGNQPQHF.

V gene TRBV11-1 combines with J gene TRBJ2-2; tentatively, D is TRBD1 or TRBD2 (5 bases each). Trimming shortened V by 1 base and J by 3 bases, and 12 bases separated the two germline ends. CDR3 length: 16 amino acids. The germline CDR1 and CDR2 sequences are SGHAT and FQDESV (reference sequence). The CDR3 nucleotides read TGTGCCAGCAGCTTAGTTACAGGACTGTACACCGGGGAGCTGTTTTTT. This translates into CASSLVTGLYTGELFF.

This clone was counted only a few times. The chain couples TRBV28 to TRBJ1-5; D gene uncertain. Per the germline V gene, CDR1 is MDHEN and CDR2 is SYDVKM. There are 12 residues in the CDR3. V gave up 8 bases and J gave up 4 bases, with 9 bases separating them. CDR3 sequence (DNA): TGTGCCAGCGGTAGGGTAAATCAGCCCCAGCATTTT. This encodes CASGRVNQPQHF.

This clone was seen only once. The chain uses TRBV5-1 and TRBJ1-6, with D hard to call. Germline CDR1 reads SGHRS; CDR2 reads YFSETQ. The CDR3 runs 16 residues. The V and J ends lost 4 bases and 10 bases respectively, with 21 bases between them. CDR3 protein: CASSPAPAEVNSPLHF. In DNA, the CDR3 is TGCGCCAGCAGCCCGGCCCCGGCGGAGGTGAACTCACCCCTCCACTTT.

For the CDR3, the DNA is TGTGCCAGCAGCCTCCGGGACGGCAAAAACATTCAGTACTTC. This encodes CASSLRDGKNIQYF. J is TRBJ2-4 and V is TRBV7-9; possibly TRBD1 or TRBD2 for D (5 bases each). Germline V CDR1 and CDR2: SEHNR, FQNEAQ (reference sequence). Trimming cost V 5 bases and J 3 bases, with 11 bases left between them. This CDR3 comprises 14 residues.